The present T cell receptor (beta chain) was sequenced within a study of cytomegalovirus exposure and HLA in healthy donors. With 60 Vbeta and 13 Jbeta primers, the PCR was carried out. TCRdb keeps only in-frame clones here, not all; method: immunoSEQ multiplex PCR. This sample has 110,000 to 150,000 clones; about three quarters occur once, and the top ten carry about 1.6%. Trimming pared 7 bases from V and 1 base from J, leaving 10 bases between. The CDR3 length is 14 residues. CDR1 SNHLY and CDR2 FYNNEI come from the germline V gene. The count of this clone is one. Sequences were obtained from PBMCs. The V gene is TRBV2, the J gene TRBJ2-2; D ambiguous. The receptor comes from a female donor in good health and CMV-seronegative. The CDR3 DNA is TGTGCCAGCAACGGCGGAGAGAACACCGGGGAGCTGTTTTTT. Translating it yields CASNGGENTGELFF. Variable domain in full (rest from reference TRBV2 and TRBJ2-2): EPEVTQTPSHQVTQMGQEVILRCVPISNHLYFYWYRQILGQKVEFLVSFYNNEISEKSEIFDDQFSVERPDGSNFTLKIRSTKLEDSAMYFCASNGGENTGELFFGEGSRLTVL.